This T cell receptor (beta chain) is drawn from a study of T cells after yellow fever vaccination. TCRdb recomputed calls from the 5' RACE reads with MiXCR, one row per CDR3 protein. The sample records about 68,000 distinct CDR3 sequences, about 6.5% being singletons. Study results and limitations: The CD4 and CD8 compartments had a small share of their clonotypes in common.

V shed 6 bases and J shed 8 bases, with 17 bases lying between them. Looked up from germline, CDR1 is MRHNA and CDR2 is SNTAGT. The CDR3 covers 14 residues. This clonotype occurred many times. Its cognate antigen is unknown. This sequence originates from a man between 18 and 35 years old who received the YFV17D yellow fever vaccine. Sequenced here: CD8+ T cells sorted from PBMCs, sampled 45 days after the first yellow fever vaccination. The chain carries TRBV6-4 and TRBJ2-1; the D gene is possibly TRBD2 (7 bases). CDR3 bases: TGTGCCAGCAGCTCGGCGGGGGAGGGGGATGAGCAGTTCTTC. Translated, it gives CASSSAGEGDEQFF.